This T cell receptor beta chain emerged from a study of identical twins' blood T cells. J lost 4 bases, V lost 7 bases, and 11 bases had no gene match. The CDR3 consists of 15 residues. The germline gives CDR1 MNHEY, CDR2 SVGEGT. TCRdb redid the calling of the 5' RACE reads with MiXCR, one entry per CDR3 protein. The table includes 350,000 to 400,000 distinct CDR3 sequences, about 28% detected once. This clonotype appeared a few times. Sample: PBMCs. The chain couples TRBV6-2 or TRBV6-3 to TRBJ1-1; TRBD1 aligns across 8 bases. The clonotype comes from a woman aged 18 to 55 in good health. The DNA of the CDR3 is TGTGCCAGCAACCTGGACAGGGCGGTGAGCACTGAAGCTTTCTTT. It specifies CASNLDRAVSTEAFF.